This entry lists 18 T cell receptor beta chains sequenced from one sample in a study of blood T cell repertoires in COVID-19. The repertoire was sequenced with immunoSEQ multiplex PCR; TCRdb's copy has only in-frame clones and lacks some. The repertoire holds some 290,000 clones, with nearly 90% as singletons. The sequencing input was peripheral blood. All receptors derive from a woman aged 25 to 39 with COVID-19, enrolled during active disease.

This sequence joins TRBV5-1 and TRBJ2-5, with a weak D call TRBD1 (5 bases). The germline gives CDR1 SGHRS, CDR2 YFSETQ. The CDR3 has 16 residues. V gave up 4 bases and J gave up 5 bases, with 21 bases separating them. The CDR3: CASSAHQGMSGETQYF. Here the CDR3 DNA reads TGCGCCAGCAGCGCCCACCAGGGAATGAGTGGGGAGACCCAGTACTTC.

The chain joins TRBV5-5 to TRBJ1-4, with a weak D call TRBD1 (6 bases). CDR1 and CDR2 (germline): SGHKS, YYEKEE (reference sequence). Trimming removed 2 bases from V and 1 base from J, with 21 bases in between. There are 19 residues in the CDR3. CDR3 loop: CASSFILGGRVGTNEKLFF. The CDR3 DNA sequence: TGTGCCAGCAGCTTTATATTGGGGGGGCGTGTTGGAACTAATGAAAAACTGTTTTTT.

This clone has more than one count but fewer than ten. CDR3 loop: CASGLGGGNQPQHF. The CDR3 region has the DNA TGTGCTAGTGGTTTAGGAGGGGGCAATCAGCCCCAGCATTTT. The chain couples TRBV12-5 to TRBJ1-5; possibly TRBD1 for D (5 bases). V was pared by 3 bases and J by 2 bases, with 8 bases between. The length of the CDR3 is 14 residues. In germline, CDR1 is LGHNT, CDR2 FRNRAP.

V gene TRBV19 combines with J gene TRBJ2-3; D ambiguous. Germline values: CDR1 LNHDA, CDR2 SQIVND (reference sequence). The ends were cut back, 6 bases at V and 0 bases at J, with 13 bases in the middle. There are 15 residues in the CDR3. The CDR3 loop is CASRLSEPSTDTQYF. DNA of the CDR3: TGTGCCAGTAGACTAAGCGAACCTAGCACAGATACGCAGTATTTT. Complete variable domain (other parts from reference TRBV19 and TRBJ2-3): DGGITQSPKYLFRKEGQNVTLSCEQNLNHDAMYWYRQDPGQGLRLIYYSQIVNDFQKGDIAEGYSVSREKKESFPLTVTSAQKNPTAFYLCASRLSEPSTDTQYFGPGTRLTVL.

The chain employs TRBV4-1 and TRBJ1-2, with 10 nucleotides matching TRBD1. The germline V gene encodes CDR1 MGHRA and CDR2 YSYEKL. The V and J ends lost 3 bases and 7 bases, in that order; junction bases with no gene match: 5. CDR3 size: 14 residues. In DNA, the CDR3 is TGCGCCAGCAGCCACCTAGGACAGGGGGTTGGCTACACCTTC. It codes for CASSHLGQGVGYTF.

This chain connects TRBV11-2 to TRBJ1-2, with D possibly being TRBD1 (6 bases). The V end lost 5 bases, the J end lost 6 bases, and 19 bases lay between the germline ends. Germline CDR1 reads SGHAT; CDR2 reads FQNNGV. The CDR3 runs 15 residues. This CDR3 reads CASSLYWDNENGYTF. For the CDR3, the DNA is TGTGCCAGCAGCCTCTACTGGGACAATGAGAATGGCTACACCTTC. Supplemented by reference TRBV11-2 and TRBJ1-2, the full variable domain reads EAGVAQSPRYKIIEKRQSVAFWCNPISGHATLYWYQQILGQGPKLLIQFQNNGVVDDSQLPKDRFSAERLKGVDSTLKIQPAKLEDSAVYLCASSLYWDNENGYTFGSGTRLTVV.

V usage is TRBV5-4 and J usage is TRBJ2-5; weak D call: TRBD2 (6 bases). There are 14 residues in the CDR3. The germline V gene encodes CDR1 SGHNT and CDR2 YYREEE (reference sequence). The V gene lost 3 bases and the J gene lost 5 bases, with 14 bases spanning the gap. The CDR3 region is CASSWGDSRETQYF. CDR3 coding DNA: TGTGCCAGCAGCTGGGGGGATAGCCGGGAGACCCAGTACTTC.

The chain is built from TRBV7-6 and TRBJ1-1; D ambiguous. V dropped 5 bases and J dropped 5 bases, with 18 bases sitting between them. The CDR3 consists of 15 residues. Germline-derived CDR1 and CDR2 are SGHVS and FNYEAQ. CDR3 DNA sequence: TGTGCCAGCAGCCTCGGACGGGAGGGAATGACTGAAGCTTTCTTT. Translated, it gives CASSLGREGMTEAFF.

The V and J genes are TRBV7-8 and TRBJ1-2, with D possibly TRBD1 on 5 matching bases. Germline V gene data show CDR1 as SGHVS and CDR2 as FQNEAQ. The length of the CDR3 is 14 residues. Trimming pared 5 bases from V and 8 bases from J, leaving 18 bases between. DNA of the CDR3: TGTGCCAGCAGCGACCCTTGGCAGGGTGGCGGCTACACCTTC. Encoded protein: CASSDPWQGGGYTF.

The chain employs TRBV14 and TRBJ2-1, with D tentatively TRBD2 (6 bases). Germline V gene lookup returns CDR1 SGHDN and CDR2 FVKESK. V was cut by 5 bases and J by 16 bases, with 15 bases left in between. The CDR3 has 11 amino acids. The CDR3 coding sequence is TGTGCCAGCAGCGAAGGAACGGGACTCTTCTTC. Protein sequence: CASSEGTGLFF.

The rearrangement uses TRBV27 and TRBJ2-7; D is possibly TRBD1 (5 bases). Trimming pared 2 bases from V and 1 base from J, leaving 15 bases between. Per germline, CDR1 MNHEY and CDR2 SMNVEV (reference sequence). The CDR3 is made up of 16 amino acids. This chain's CDR3 is CASSLAAGWASYEQYF. The CDR3 nucleotides are TGTGCCAGCAGTTTAGCGGCAGGGTGGGCATCCTACGAGCAGTACTTC.

Here the CDR3 DNA reads TGCGCCAGCAGCCTTTTCGGAGAGACCCAGTACTTC. Translated: CASSLFGETQYF. The rearrangement uses TRBV5-1 and TRBJ2-5; D remains ambiguous. CDR1 is SGHRS and CDR2 is YFSETQ in the germline V gene. Trimming left V 4 bases short and J 4 bases short, with 8 bases between. The CDR3 totals 12 residues.

The genes are TRBV7-9 and TRBJ2-5; D gene unclear. CDR3 size: 14 residues. V was trimmed by 5 bases and J by 0 bases, leaving 10 bases between them. CDR1 SEHNR and CDR2 FQNEAQ come from the germline V gene (reference sequence). The CDR3 DNA is TGTGCCAGCAGCGCCACTAAGTACCAAGAGACCCAGTACTTC. Translated: CASSATKYQETQYF.

V is TRBV20-1 and J is TRBJ2-5; D might be TRBD1 (5 bases). V was pared by 7 bases and J by 3 bases, with 9 bases between. CDR1 DFQATT and CDR2 SNEGSKA come from the germline V gene (reference sequence). This CDR3 is built from 11 residues. The CDR3 reads CSVWTKETQYF. The CDR3 DNA reads TGCAGTGTTTGGACAAAAGAGACCCAGTACTTC.

The V and J genes are TRBV3-1 (or the pseudogene TRBV3-2) and TRBJ2-3, with TRBD2 as a possible D gene (6 bases). The CDR3 length is 13 residues. With 10 bases removed from V and 6 bases from J, the gap between germline ends came to 17 bases. Germline CDR1 reads LGHDT; CDR2 reads YNNKEL (reference sequence). In nucleotides, the CDR3 is TGTGCCACCTCACCTTTGACTAGGGATACGCAGTATTTT. Translation gives CATSPLTRDTQYF.

This rearrangement joins TRBV27 to TRBJ1-6; D is uncertain. V was cut by 2 bases and J by 0 bases, with 17 bases left in between. This CDR3 has 19 amino acids. Germline V gives CDR1 MNHEY, CDR2 SMNVEV (reference sequence). For the CDR3, the DNA is TGTGCCAGCAGTTTAGGCCCCGGGGAGGGCTACTCCTATAATTCACCCCTCCACTTT. Amino acids: CASSLGPGEGYSYNSPLHF.

This sequence joins TRBV2 and TRBJ2-1; 8 bases match TRBD1. V dropped 11 bases and J dropped 2; count of bases not matched to a gene: 11. CDR3 size: 15 residues. CDR1 is SNHLY and CDR2 is FYNNEI in the germline V gene. The CDR3 region has the DNA TGTGCCCTACCCGTTGCAGGGGGCCCCTACAATGAGCAGTTCTTC. This sequence encodes CALPVAGGPYNEQFF. Complete variable domain (other parts from reference TRBV2 and TRBJ2-1): EPEVTQTPSHQVTQMGQEVILRCVPISNHLYFYWYRQILGQKVEFLVSFYNNEISEKSEIFDDQFSVERPDGSNFTLKIRSTKLEDSAMYFCALPVAGGPYNEQFFGPGTRLTVL.

V usage is TRBV7-9 and J usage is TRBJ2-5, with a tentative D call TRBD1 (6 bases). The CDR3 is made up of 14 amino acids. Looked up from germline, CDR1 is SEHNR and CDR2 is FQNEAQ (reference sequence). Between the trimmed V and J ends, which lost 4 bases and 2 bases, there was a span of 11 bases. The CDR3 coding sequence is TGTGCCAGCAGCTCCCTGGGACAACAAGAGACCCAGTACTTC. This codes for CASSSLGQQETQYF.